This entry lists 3 T cell receptor beta chains sequenced from one sample in a study of beta chain features in type 1 diabetes. Expressed TCRB transcripts were sequenced, since all the RNA that had been isolated was reverse transcribed. Sequencing used immunoSEQ multiplex PCR; TCRdb keeps in-frame clones, though not all of them. Of 630,000 or so clones in the sample, about 14% are singletons; the top ten hold 0.035% to 0.045%. Study-wide results and limits: Type 1 diabetes patients showed a moderate but significant shortening of TCRB CDR3s in all four CD4+ subsets.

These TCRs' antigens remain unknown. The specimen was naive CD4+ T cells from blood. The receptors were sampled from a young man with type 1 diabetes.

A few counts support this clone. The V gene is TRBV19, the J gene TRBJ2-1; D is undetermined. This CDR3 comprises 16 residues. V shed 3 bases and J shed 7 bases, with 19 bases lying between them. Germline V gene sequence: CDR1 LNHDA, CDR2 SQIVND (reference sequence). The CDR3 sequence: CASSIVGTVSPNEQFF. DNA for the CDR3: TGTGCCAGTAGTATCGTTGGAACAGTTTCGCCTAATGAGCAGTTCTTC. The full variable domain, in which reference TRBV19 and TRBJ2-1 provide the parts outside the CDR3, is DGGITQSPKYLFRKEGQNVTLSCEQNLNHDAMYWYRQDPGQGLRLIYYSQIVNDFQKGDIAEGYSVSREKKESFPLTVTSAQKNPTAFYLCASSIVGTVSPNEQFFGPGTRLTVL.

V and J are TRBV7-6 and TRBJ1-5; 9 bases align to TRBD1. V shed 5 bases and J 4 bases; nucleotides not matched to a gene: 6. The CDR3 sequence is 15 residues long. The germline V gene encodes CDR1 SGHVS and CDR2 FNYEAQ. CDR3: CASSMGQGINQPQHF. The CDR3 DNA is TGTGCCAGCAGCATGGGACAGGGAATAAATCAGCCCCAGCATTTT.

There are a few counts of this clone. The V and J genes are TRBV9 and TRBJ1-1; TRBD1 agrees at 8 bases. The germline gives CDR1 SGDLS, CDR2 YYNGEE. Germline trimming cut 3 bases from V and 5 bases from J; bases unmatched to any gene: 3. CDR3 length: 13 residues. The CDR3 DNA reads TGTGCCAGCAGCGCGTACAGGGGGACTGAAGCTTTCTTT. Amino acid sequence: CASSAYRGTEAFF.